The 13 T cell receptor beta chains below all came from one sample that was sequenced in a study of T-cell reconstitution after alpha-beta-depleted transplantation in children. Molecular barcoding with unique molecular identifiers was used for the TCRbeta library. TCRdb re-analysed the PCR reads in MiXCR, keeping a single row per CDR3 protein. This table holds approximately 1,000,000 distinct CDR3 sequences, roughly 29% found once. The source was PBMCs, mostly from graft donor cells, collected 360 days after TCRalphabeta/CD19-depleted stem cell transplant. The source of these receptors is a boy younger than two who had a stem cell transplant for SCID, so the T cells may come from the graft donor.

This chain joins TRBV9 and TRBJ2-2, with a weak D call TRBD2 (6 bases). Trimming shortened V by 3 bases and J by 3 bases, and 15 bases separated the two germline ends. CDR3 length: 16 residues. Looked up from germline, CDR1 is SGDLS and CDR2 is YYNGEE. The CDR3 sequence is CASSGPRGLDTGELFF. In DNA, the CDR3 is TGTGCCAGCAGCGGCCCGCGGGGATTGGACACCGGGGAGCTGTTTTTT.

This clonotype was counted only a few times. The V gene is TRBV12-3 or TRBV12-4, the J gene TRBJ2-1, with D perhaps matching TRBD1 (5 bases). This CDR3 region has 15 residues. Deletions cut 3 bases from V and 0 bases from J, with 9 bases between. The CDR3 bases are TGTGCCAGCAGTTTTACAGACAGCTCCTACAATGAGCAGTTCTTC. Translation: CASSFTDSSYNEQFF.

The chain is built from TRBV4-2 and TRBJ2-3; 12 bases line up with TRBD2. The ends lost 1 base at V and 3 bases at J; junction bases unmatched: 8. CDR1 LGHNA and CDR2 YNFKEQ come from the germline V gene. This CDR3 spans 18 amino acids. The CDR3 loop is CASSQARLAGAGTDTQYF. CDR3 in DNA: TGTGCCAGCAGCCAAGCGAGACTAGCGGGGGCGGGGACAGATACGCAGTATTTT.

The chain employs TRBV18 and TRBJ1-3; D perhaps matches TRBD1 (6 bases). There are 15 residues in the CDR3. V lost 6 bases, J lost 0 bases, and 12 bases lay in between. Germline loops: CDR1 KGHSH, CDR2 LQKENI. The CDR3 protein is CASSGWGHSGNTIYF. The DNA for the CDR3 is TGTGCCAGCTCCGGCTGGGGACACTCTGGAAACACCATATATTTT.

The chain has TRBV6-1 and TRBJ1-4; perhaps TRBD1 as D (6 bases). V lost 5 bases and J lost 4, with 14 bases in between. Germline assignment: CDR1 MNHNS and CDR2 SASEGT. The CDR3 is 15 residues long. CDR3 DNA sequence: TGTGCCAGCAGTCCTTTCCGGACAGTTAATGAAAAACTGTTTTTT. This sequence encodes CASSPFRTVNEKLFF.

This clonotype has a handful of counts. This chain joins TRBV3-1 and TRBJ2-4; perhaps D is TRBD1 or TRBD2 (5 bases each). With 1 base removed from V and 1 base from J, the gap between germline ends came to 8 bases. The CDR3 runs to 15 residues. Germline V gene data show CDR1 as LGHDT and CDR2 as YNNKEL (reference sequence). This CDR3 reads CASSQGDAAKNIQYF. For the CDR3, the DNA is TGTGCCAGCAGCCAAGGGGACGCGGCCAAAAACATTCAGTACTTC.

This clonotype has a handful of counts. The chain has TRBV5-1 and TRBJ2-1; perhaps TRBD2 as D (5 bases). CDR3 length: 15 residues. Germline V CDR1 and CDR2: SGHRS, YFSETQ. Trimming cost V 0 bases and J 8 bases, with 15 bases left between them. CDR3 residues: CASSLVVSEGYEQFF. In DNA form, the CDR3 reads TGCGCCAGCAGCTTGGTGGTTAGCGAAGGGTATGAGCAGTTCTTC.

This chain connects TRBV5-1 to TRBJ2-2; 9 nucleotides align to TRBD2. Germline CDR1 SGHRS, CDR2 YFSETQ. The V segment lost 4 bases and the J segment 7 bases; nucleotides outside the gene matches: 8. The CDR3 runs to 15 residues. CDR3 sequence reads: CASSPRSGGGGELFF. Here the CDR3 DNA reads TGCGCCAGCAGCCCCCGTAGCGGGGGAGGCGGGGAGCTGTTTTTT.

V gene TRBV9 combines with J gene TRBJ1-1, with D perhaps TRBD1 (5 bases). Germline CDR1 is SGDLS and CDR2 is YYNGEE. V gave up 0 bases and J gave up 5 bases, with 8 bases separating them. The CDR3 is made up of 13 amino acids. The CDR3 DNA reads TGTGCCAGCAGCGTAGAAGGGGAAACTGAAGCTTTCTTT. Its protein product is CASSVEGETEAFF.

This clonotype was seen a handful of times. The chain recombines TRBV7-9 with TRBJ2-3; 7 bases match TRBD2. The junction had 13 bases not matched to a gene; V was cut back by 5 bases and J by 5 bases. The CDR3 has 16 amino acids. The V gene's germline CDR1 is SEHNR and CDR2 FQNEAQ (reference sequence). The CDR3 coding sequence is TGTGCCAGCAGCCCAACTCCGGGGGGACGGCAAGATACGCAGTATTTT. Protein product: CASSPTPGGRQDTQYF. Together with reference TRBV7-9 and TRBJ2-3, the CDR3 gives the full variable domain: DTGVSQNPRHKITKRGQNVTFRCDPISEHNRLYWYRQTLGQGPEFLTYFQNEAQLEKSRLLSDRFSAERPKGSFSTLEIQRTEQGDSAMYLCASSPTPGGRQDTQYFGPGTRLTVL.

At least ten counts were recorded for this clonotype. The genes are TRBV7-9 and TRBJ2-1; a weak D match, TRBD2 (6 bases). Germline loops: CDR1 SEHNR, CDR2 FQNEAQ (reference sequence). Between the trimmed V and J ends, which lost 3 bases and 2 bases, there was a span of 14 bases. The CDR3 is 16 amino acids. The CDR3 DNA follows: TGTGCCAGCAGCTTTGAAGGTAGGAGGGCCTACAATGAGCAGTTCTTC. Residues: CASSFEGRRAYNEQFF.

The CDR3 bases are TGCAGCGCCCGTGTGAGGTGGGGTACTTCCTACAATGAGCAGTTCTTC. It codes for CSARVRWGTSYNEQFF. This chain joins TRBV29-1 and TRBJ2-1; D is uncertain. The CDR3 has 16 residues. Germline V gene lookup returns CDR1 SQVTM and CDR2 ANQGSEA. Trimming removed 7 bases at V and 1 base at J, with 20 bases between.

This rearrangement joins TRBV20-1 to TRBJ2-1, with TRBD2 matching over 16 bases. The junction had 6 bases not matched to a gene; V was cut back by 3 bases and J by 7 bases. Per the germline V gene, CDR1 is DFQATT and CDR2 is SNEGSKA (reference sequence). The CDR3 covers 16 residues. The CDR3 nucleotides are TGCAGTGCTAGTTCGGGGACTAGCGGGGGGGAAAATGAGCAGTTCTTC. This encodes CSASSGTSGGENEQFF.